These 28 T cell receptor beta chains were sequenced from one sample in a study of shared clonotypes between healthy human individuals. The assay was immunoSEQ multiplex PCR, and TCRdb's table has in-frame clones only and misses some. The sample records more than 2,000,000 clones, more than 80% being singletons. Sequenced: naive CD4+ T cells from PBMCs. As for subset: CD45RA+ positively selected. The origin of the receptors is a man aged 18 to 29 in good health. Some clones in this sample may be carry-over from other donors' samples.

The gene calls are TRBV4-1 and TRBJ1-2; TRBD1 matches at 7 bases. V lost 2 bases, J lost 2 bases, and 5 bases stayed unmatched. This CDR3 contains 15 residues. Germline V gene data show CDR1 as MGHRA and CDR2 as YSYEKL. The CDR3 DNA reads as TGCGCCAGCAGCCAACCGAAGGGACAGAACTATGGCTACACCTTC. Translating gives CASSQPKGQNYGYTF.

As regards this clone: Likely a read error: the CDR3 ends without its conserved phenylalanine or tryptophan. It is unclear where the CDR3 begins or ends on the DNA, so no DNA is shown, and the CDR3 is as TCRdb lists it. The rearrangement links TRBV15 to TRBJ2-7; TRBD1 is the table's D call, not checked against the DNA. The germline V gene has CDR1 LNHNV and CDR2 YYDKDF (reference sequence). The CDR3 is 11 amino acids in total, end residues counted. CDR3 residues: CATSILDRGSL.

The chain recombines TRBV19 with TRBJ1-2; D not certain. The V gene lost 5 bases and the J gene lost 4 bases, with 17 bases spanning the gap. CDR1 LNHDA and CDR2 SQIVND come from the germline V gene (reference sequence). This CDR3 has 15 residues. Here the CDR3 DNA reads TGTGCCAGTAGTGACTCGCGACGGAGCATCTATGGCTACACCTTC. Its protein is CASSDSRRSIYGYTF.

The CDR3 loop reads CASSQGRTSTDTQYF. The DNA for the CDR3 is TGCGCCAGCAGCCAGGGACGTACTAGCACAGATACGCAGTATTTT. The rearrangement uses TRBV4-3 and TRBJ2-3, with D perhaps given as TRBD1 or TRBD2 (5 bases each). Germline V gene lookup returns CDR1 LGHNA and CDR2 YSLEER. Trimming removed 3 bases at V and 0 bases at J, with 10 bases between. The CDR3 is 15 residues long.

The J gene is TRBJ2-1, the V gene TRBV18, with TRBD2 matching 12 bases. Germline CDR1 KGHSH, CDR2 LQKENI. With 4 bases clipped from V and 8 bases from J, the junction kept 9 bases outside the gene matches. The CDR3 spans 16 residues. CDR3 amino acids: CASSQRLAGVDHEQFF. Here the CDR3 DNA reads TGTGCCAGCTCACAACGACTAGCGGGAGTTGATCATGAGCAGTTCTTC.

In its sample, this clone was seen once. This rearrangement joins TRBV5-1 to TRBJ2-1, with TRBD2 matching over 8 bases. Germline V gene sequence: CDR1 SGHRS, CDR2 YFSETQ. The CDR3 spans 16 residues. The V gene end was trimmed by 6 bases and the J gene end by 7 bases; junction bases not matched to a gene: 15. The CDR3 coding sequence is TGCGCCAGCACCCTTTTAGGAGCGGGAGCTTTTAATGAGCAGTTCTTC. It codes for CASTLLGAGAFNEQFF.

This chain joins TRBV25-1 and TRBJ1-2; D uncertain. The germline V gene has CDR1 MGHDK and CDR2 SYGVNS. CDR3 length: 16 residues. The ends were cut back, 6 bases at V and 6 bases at J, with 23 bases in the middle. The DNA of the CDR3 is TGTGCCAGCAGACCCCGGTTGGGCAGCCTCCACGATGGCTACACCTTC. Its protein product is CASRPRLGSLHDGYTF.

J is TRBJ2-3 and V is TRBV2; TRBD2 agrees at 9 bases. This CDR3 contains 15 residues. J was trimmed by 4 bases and V by 1 base; bases with no gene match: 3. CDR1 and CDR2 (germline): SNHLY, FYNNEI. In nucleotides, the CDR3 is TGTGCCAGCAGTGAAGAGGCTAGCGGGGCAGATACGCAGTATTTT. Its protein product is CASSEEASGADTQYF.

This chain connects TRBV6-6 to TRBJ2-7, with 11 bases identical to TRBD1. Germline CDR1 reads MNHNY; CDR2 reads SVGAGI (reference sequence). V lost 2 bases, J lost 7 bases, and 7 bases stayed unmatched. The CDR3 sequence is 15 residues long. CDR3 protein: CASSYTGTGGVEQYF. CDR3 nucleotide sequence: TGTGCCAGCAGTTACACCGGGACAGGGGGGGTGGAGCAGTACTTC.

The gene calls are TRBV5-4 and TRBJ2-1; 8 nucleotides match TRBD2. V shed 0 bases and J 7 bases; nucleotides not matched to a gene: 6. This CDR3 spans 15 amino acids. Germline CDR1 reads SGHNT; CDR2 reads YYREEE (reference sequence). CDR3 coding DNA: TGTGCCAGCAGCTTGGCCTCGGGAGGGTGGAATGAGCAGTTCTTC. It yields the protein CASSLASGGWNEQFF.

This chain joins TRBV7-2 and TRBJ2-5; D is perhaps TRBD1 or TRBD2 (5 bases each). Germline V gene data show CDR1 as SGHTA and CDR2 as FQGNSA. The V and J ends lost 3 bases and 2 bases respectively, with 19 bases between them. The CDR3 has 17 amino acids. CDR3 nucleotides: TGTGCCAGCAGCTTGTCTCATGGGACCGGCGGACAAGAGACCCAGTACTTC. As protein: CASSLSHGTGGQETQYF.

This chain uses TRBV4-1 with TRBJ1-5; 11 bases match TRBD1. The CDR3 totals 16 residues. Germline-derived CDR1 and CDR2 are MGHRA and YSYEKL. V dropped 4 bases and J dropped 6; count of bases not matched to a gene: 8. CDR3 amino acids: CASSPTDRGRIQPQHF. The CDR3 coding sequence is TGCGCCAGCAGCCCAACGGACAGGGGGCGAATTCAGCCCCAGCATTTT.

The chain uses TRBV2 and TRBJ2-2, with 11 positions matching TRBD2. This CDR3 is 16 amino acids long. Germline V gene sequence: CDR1 SNHLY, CDR2 FYNNEI. V trimming: 1 base; J trimming: 7 bases; junction bases outside the gene matches: 5. CDR3 nucleotides: TGTGCCAGCAGTGAAGTCCTAGCGGGAGGTCACGGGGAGCTGTTTTTT. The encoded protein is CASSEVLAGGHGELFF.

The chain has TRBV11-2 and TRBJ1-2, with a weak D call TRBD1 (6 bases). The CDR3 spans 16 residues. Germline V gives CDR1 SGHAT, CDR2 FQNNGV. Trimming shortened V by 0 bases and J by 4 bases, and 15 bases separated the two germline ends. The CDR3 DNA sequence: TGTGCCAGCAGCTTAGAGCGGCAGGGGACGTTCTATGGCTACACCTTC. This gives the protein CASSLERQGTFYGYTF.

The chain joins TRBV10-3 to TRBJ2-7, with 10 bases identical to TRBD2. The CDR3 covers 14 residues. Unmatched junction bases numbered 7, after V lost 6 bases and J lost 5 bases. Germline V CDR1 and CDR2: ENHRY, SYGVKD. The CDR3 reads CAIREREGRNEQYF. DNA of the CDR3: TGTGCCATCAGGGAGCGGGAGGGCCGGAACGAGCAGTACTTC.

This chain uses TRBV28 with TRBJ2-7, with D unclear. CDR3 length equals 13 residues. V lost 6 bases and J lost 2, with 11 bases in between. Germline-derived CDR1 and CDR2 are MDHEN and SYDVKM. CDR3: CASSPRRPYEQYF. The CDR3 bases are TGTGCCAGCAGCCCCCGTCGGCCCTACGAGCAGTACTTC.

The chain employs TRBV7-9 and TRBJ1-2; the D is unclear. Germline CDR1 is SEHNR and CDR2 is FQNEAQ (reference sequence). The V and J ends lost 5 bases and 4 bases respectively, with 11 bases between them. The CDR3 has 13 amino acids. CDR3 DNA: TGTGCCAGCAGCCCGACGGAATCCTATGGCTACACCTTC. Its translation: CASSPTESYGYTF.

The sample holds one count of this clone. J is TRBJ2-3 and V is TRBV6-1, with 12 bases lining up with TRBD2. The junction had 1 base not matched to a gene; V was cut back by 5 bases and J by 4 bases. The germline gives CDR1 MNHNS, CDR2 SASEGT. This CDR3 region has 14 residues. CDR3 sequence: CASSLAGGSDTQYF. CDR3 in DNA: TGTGCCAGCAGTCTAGCGGGAGGGTCAGATACGCAGTATTTT.

The chain employs TRBV18 and TRBJ1-3; D is perhaps TRBD1 (6 bases). Germline CDR1 and CDR2: KGHSH and LQKENI. The length of the CDR3 is 17 residues. The V end was cut by 1 base, the J end by 0 bases, with 13 bases between. This chain's CDR3 is CASSPQGRGYSGNTIYF. The CDR3 nucleotides are TGTGCCAGCTCACCACAGGGCAGGGGCTACTCTGGAAACACCATATATTTT.

This clone was detected only once. V and J are TRBV11-1 and TRBJ2-1, with no clear D. Looked up from germline, CDR1 is SGHAT and CDR2 is FQDESV (reference sequence). The CDR3 is 16 amino acids. Trimming removed 0 bases at V and 6 bases at J, with 15 bases between. CDR3: CASSLATSRDRNEQFF. CDR3 nucleotides: TGTGCCAGCAGCTTAGCGACCTCTAGGGATCGCAATGAGCAGTTCTTC.

This clone was seen a single time. The rearrangement joins TRBV5-1 to TRBJ1-2; D is perhaps TRBD1 (6 bases). The CDR3 is 15 residues long. Germline loops: CDR1 SGHRS, CDR2 YFSETQ. V lost 4 bases and J lost 7, with 20 bases in between. For the CDR3, the DNA is TGCGCCAGCAGCGCCATTTATGGGGGGCTTAGTGGCTACACCTTC. The encoded protein is CASSAIYGGLSGYTF.

As for this clone: Within the sample, other DNA sequences also encode this same CDR3. This rearrangement joins TRBV5-1 to TRBJ2-7, with D perhaps matching TRBD2 (5 bases). The ends were cut back, 0 bases at V and 5 bases at J, with 12 bases in the middle. Germline V gene data show CDR1 as SGHRS and CDR2 as YFSETQ. CDR3 length: 14 amino acids. CDR3 bases: TGCGCCAGCAGCTTGGCCGGCCTAGCTAACGAGCAGTACTTC. Residues: CASSLAGLANEQYF.

The genes are TRBV19 and TRBJ2-1; D is perhaps TRBD1 or TRBD2 (5 bases each). The CDR3 covers 15 residues. The V end was cut by 4 bases, the J end by 4 bases, with 14 bases between. Germline V gives CDR1 LNHDA, CDR2 SQIVND (reference sequence). CDR3 nucleotide sequence: TGTGCCAGTAGTACCCAAGGGGACGCTTACAATGAGCAGTTCTTC. It codes for CASSTQGDAYNEQFF.

Comments on this clone: Distinct nucleotide sequences in the sample also encode this CDR3. This chain links TRBV5-1 with TRBJ2-5; 9 bases fit TRBD2. V lost 7 bases and J lost 4; bases outside the gene matches: 11. CDR1 and CDR2 from the germline V gene are SGHRS and YFSETQ. The CDR3 is 15 residues long. The CDR3: CASGPGLAGRETQYF. Here the CDR3 DNA reads TGCGCCAGCGGCCCGGGACTAGCTGGGCGAGAGACCCAGTACTTC.

CDR3 loop: CASSLNRGREKLFF. The CDR3 region has the DNA TGTGCCAGCAGTTTAAACAGGGGGCGCGAAAAACTGTTTTTT. The chain combines TRBV6-5 with TRBJ1-4; 9 bases are a match to TRBD1. Germline CDR1 is MNHEY and CDR2 is SVGAGI. The CDR3 has 14 amino acids. V shed 4 bases and J 8 bases; nucleotides not matched to a gene: 5.

The gene calls are TRBV5-4 and TRBJ2-4, with a tentative D call TRBD2 (7 bases). Germline lookup yields CDR1 SGHNT and CDR2 YYREEE (reference sequence). Deletions cut 4 bases from V and 9 bases from J, with 20 bases between. The CDR3 spans 15 residues. The CDR3 protein is CASSGRGTIGGIQYF. The CDR3 DNA follows: TGTGCCAGCAGCGGGAGGGGGACTATCGGCGGCATTCAGTACTTC.

J is TRBJ2-1 and V is TRBV15; 7 nucleotides align to TRBD2. The germline V gene has CDR1 LNHNV and CDR2 YYDKDF (reference sequence). This CDR3 spans 15 amino acids. V gave up 4 bases and J gave up 0 bases; unmatched junction bases: 3. The CDR3 loop reads CATSKGGSSYNEQFF. CDR3 nucleotide sequence: TGTGCCACCAGCAAGGGCGGGAGCTCCTACAATGAGCAGTTCTTC.

The rearrangement uses TRBV7-9 and TRBJ2-6; D call uncertain. The V end was cut by 1 base, the J end by 0 bases, with 16 bases between. Germline V gene data show CDR1 as SEHNR and CDR2 as FQNEAQ (reference sequence). CDR3 length: 19 amino acids. CDR3: CASSLGIFATFSGANVLTF. In DNA, the CDR3 is TGTGCCAGCAGCTTAGGGATTTTTGCTACCTTCTCTGGGGCCAACGTCCTGACTTTC.